These 21 T cell receptor beta chains were sequenced from one sample in a study of blood T cell repertoires in COVID-19. Profiled with immunoSEQ multiplex PCR; TCRdb holds only in-frame clones, not every one. The data show 150,000 to 200,000 clones, over 65% seen once. The sample was peripheral blood. All receptors come from a woman over 75 with acute or convalescent COVID-19.

This clone was found once. The rearrangement uses TRBV24-1 and TRBJ1-1; 7 nucleotides match TRBD1. The germline gives CDR1 KGHDR, CDR2 SFDVKD. This CDR3 is built from 14 residues. The junction had 6 bases not matched to a gene; V was cut back by 8 bases and J by 1 base. The CDR3 region has the DNA TGTGCCACCATGAGGGACAGTGAGAACACTGAAGCTTTCTTT. Residues: CATMRDSENTEAFF.

The CDR3 DNA is TGTGCCAGTGAGGGCAACTCAGAGAATCAGCCCCAGCATTTT. Translated: CASEGNSENQPQHF. This chain joins TRBV19 and TRBJ1-5; D not certain. This CDR3 region has 14 residues. CDR1 and CDR2 from the germline V gene are LNHDA and SQIVND (reference sequence). V was clipped by 8 bases and J by 4 bases, with 15 bases between them.

The V gene is TRBV3-1 (or the pseudogene TRBV3-2), the J gene TRBJ2-2; TRBD2 matches at 7 bases. V lost 2 bases, J lost 5 bases, and 8 bases stayed unmatched. CDR3 length equals 16 residues. The germline V gene encodes CDR1 LGHDT and CDR2 YNNKEL (reference sequence). The CDR3 nucleotides read TGTGCCAGCAGCCAAATGGGGACTACCATAACCGGGGAGCTGTTTTTT. Translated, it gives CASSQMGTTITGELFF.

The genes are TRBV19 and TRBJ2-1; 8 bases align to TRBD2. J lost 5 bases, V lost 5 bases, and 11 bases had no gene match. This CDR3 contains 16 residues. Germline assignment: CDR1 LNHDA and CDR2 SQIVND (reference sequence). The DNA of the CDR3 is TGTGCCAGTAGTCTTCTTAGCGGGGCTGGCAACAATGAGCAGTTCTTC. Protein: CASSLLSGAGNNEQFF.

This clone appeared a few times. The CDR3 DNA reads as TGCAGCGGCAGACACAATTTGGACACTGAAGCTTTCTTT. This encodes CSGRHNLDTEAFF. The chain has TRBV29-1 and TRBJ1-1, with D hard to call. The V and J ends lost 7 bases and 3 bases respectively, with 15 bases between them. CDR3 size: 13 residues. The germline V gene has CDR1 SQVTM and CDR2 ANQGSEA.

Regarding this clone: Other DNA sequences in the same sample also yield this CDR3. This chain connects TRBV18 to TRBJ2-3; TRBD2 matches at 10 bases. Per the germline V gene, CDR1 is KGHSH and CDR2 is LQKENI. The CDR3 sequence is 15 residues long. V lost 3 bases to trimming and J lost 0 bases; unmatched junction nucleotides: 0. CDR3: CASSPTSGSTDTQYF. CDR3 nucleotides: TGTGCCAGCTCACCGACTAGCGGGAGCACAGATACGCAGTATTTT.

V usage is TRBV5-1 and J usage is TRBJ2-7, with 8 nucleotides matching TRBD1. Germline CDR1 and CDR2: SGHRS and YFSETQ. J was trimmed by 1 base and V by 0 bases; bases with no gene match: 15. The CDR3 covers 19 residues. This CDR3 reads CASSLGPTFGGTGSYEQYF. As DNA, the CDR3 is TGCGCCAGCAGCTTGGGACCAACCTTCGGCGGGACAGGTTCCTACGAGCAGTACTTC.

This clone has only one observation. This rearrangement joins TRBV19 to TRBJ1-5, with TRBD1 matching over 9 bases. V shed 9 bases and J 4 bases; nucleotides not matched to a gene: 10. Germline V gene sequence: CDR1 LNHDA, CDR2 SQIVND (reference sequence). There are 15 residues in the CDR3. The CDR3 protein is CASHTGQGSNQPQHF. CDR3 in DNA: TGTGCCAGCCACACGGGACAGGGTTCTAATCAGCCCCAGCATTTT.

The chain uses TRBV6-5 and TRBJ2-7; 8 bases are a match to TRBD1. The CDR3 loop spans 16 amino acids. Per the germline V gene, CDR1 is MNHEY and CDR2 is SVGAGI. V trimming: 2 bases; J trimming: 4 bases; junction bases outside the gene matches: 10. This chain's CDR3 is CASSYGARGPVYEQYF. The CDR3 DNA reads as TGTGCCAGCAGTTACGGTGCCAGGGGGCCCGTTTACGAGCAGTACTTC.

This clone occurred a few times. This chain uses TRBV7-2 with TRBJ1-2; D possibly corresponds to TRBD1 (6 bases). This CDR3 has 14 amino acids. V lost 4 bases, J lost 4 bases, and 13 bases lay in between. Germline V gene data show CDR1 as SGHTA and CDR2 as FQGNSA. CDR3 sequence reads: CASSSQGGSYGYTF. The CDR3 region has the DNA TGTGCCAGCAGCTCACAGGGAGGGAGCTATGGCTACACCTTC.

V and J are TRBV28 and TRBJ2-7; 8 nucleotides line up with TRBD1. The germline V gene has CDR1 MDHEN and CDR2 SYDVKM. The CDR3 length is 15 residues. J was trimmed by 7 bases and V by 5 bases; bases with no gene match: 13. The DNA of the CDR3 is TGTGCCAGCAGTCCTGGGACAGGCCGTGGGGTGGAGCAGTACTTC. Its protein is CASSPGTGRGVEQYF.

The CDR3 sequence is CASSQGWVTEAFF. The CDR3 DNA is TGTGCCAGCAGCCAGGGGTGGGTAACTGAAGCTTTCTTT. The chain links TRBV28 to TRBJ1-1; the D gene is possibly TRBD1 (6 bases). V lost 6 bases to trimming and J lost 5 bases, with 13 bases between them. Germline CDR1 reads MDHEN; CDR2 reads SYDVKM. The CDR3 has 13 residues.

The chain has TRBV9 and TRBJ2-3; a possible D gene is TRBD2 (7 bases). The CDR3 is made up of 16 amino acids. The germline V gene encodes CDR1 SGDLS and CDR2 YYNGEE. The ends were cut back, 3 bases at V and 7 bases at J, with 21 bases in the middle. Here the CDR3 reads CASSAWGGHLNHTQYF. CDR3 coding DNA: TGTGCCAGCAGCGCGTGGGGGGGCCATTTAAATCATACGCAGTATTTT.

This clone appeared a single time. The rearrangement joins TRBV18 to TRBJ1-2; D is unresolved. The CDR3 is 14 residues long. CDR1 and CDR2 (germline): KGHSH, LQKENI. The V end was cut by 2 bases, the J end by 5 bases, with 12 bases between. The CDR3: CASSPGEGDYGYTF. The CDR3 DNA sequence: TGTGCCAGCTCACCAGGAGAGGGTGATTATGGCTACACCTTC.

The CDR3 coding sequence is TGCGCCAGCAGCCAATTGGCAGGTCAAAATTCACCCCTCCACTTT. This codes for CASSQLAGQNSPLHF. This chain connects TRBV4-3 to TRBJ1-6; D is uncertain. Trimming left V 2 bases short and J 7 bases short, with 12 bases between. CDR3 length: 15 residues. Germline CDR1 LGHNA, CDR2 YSLEER.

CDR3 sequence: CASRGMGGESDTQYF. CDR3 in DNA: TGTGCCAGCAGGGGTATGGGGGGAGAGTCGGATACGCAGTATTTT. The chain employs TRBV28 and TRBJ2-3, with D possibly TRBD2 on 6 matching bases. V was shortened by 6 bases and J by 6 bases, with 19 bases between the two germline ends. The CDR3 runs to 15 residues. Germline assignment: CDR1 MDHEN and CDR2 SYDVKM.

The V gene is TRBV6-5, the J gene TRBJ1-5; 9 nucleotides align to TRBD1. CDR3 length equals 15 residues. V trimming: 7 bases; J trimming: 6 bases; junction bases outside the gene matches: 10. The germline V gene encodes CDR1 MNHEY and CDR2 SVGAGI. CDR3 region: CASTKGQGVGQPQHF. Here the CDR3 DNA reads TGTGCCAGCACCAAGGGACAGGGAGTTGGTCAGCCCCAGCATTTT.

V usage is TRBV4-2 and J usage is TRBJ2-1; 7 bases match TRBD2. V gave up 1 base and J gave up 10 bases; unmatched junction bases: 13. Germline loops: CDR1 LGHNA, CDR2 YNFKEQ. This CDR3 contains 16 residues. The CDR3 nucleotides are TGTGCCAGCAGCCAAGGTTCGGGTAGCGGGCAAAACGAGCAGTTCTTC. Protein sequence: CASSQGSGSGQNEQFF.

This clone was observed once. This chain connects TRBV19 to TRBJ1-1; tentatively, D is TRBD1 (6 bases). Trimming shortened V by 3 bases and J by 12 bases, and 11 bases separated the two germline ends. There are 11 residues in the CDR3. Germline V gives CDR1 LNHDA, CDR2 SQIVND (reference sequence). CDR3 DNA: TGTGCCAGTAGTATGTTTCAGGGGACTTTCTTT. Amino acids: CASSMFQGTFF.

J is TRBJ1-5 and V is TRBV9; a possible D gene is TRBD1 (6 bases). The CDR3 extends over 15 amino acids. V was shortened by 0 bases and J by 5 bases, with 12 bases between the two germline ends. The germline V gene has CDR1 SGDLS and CDR2 YYNGEE. CDR3 DNA: TGTGCCAGCAGCGTAGATGGGCAGGGGCATCAGCCCCAGCATTTT. Protein: CASSVDGQGHQPQHF.

The gene calls are TRBV5-1 and TRBJ1-4; 9 nucleotides agree with TRBD1. From germline, CDR1 is SGHRS and CDR2 YFSETQ. The CDR3 is 16 residues long. The V gene end was trimmed by 4 bases and the J gene end by 7 bases; junction bases not matched to a gene: 11. CDR3 sequence (DNA): TGCGCCAGCAGCACCCAGGCGGGGGGACAGGGTGAAAAACTGTTTTTT. Translating gives CASSTQAGGQGEKLFF. Drawing the rest from reference TRBV5-1 and TRBJ1-4, the complete variable domain is KAGVTQTPRYLIKTRGQQVTLSCSPISGHRSVSWYQQTPGQGLQFLFEYFSETQRNKGNFPGRFSGRQFSNSRSEMNVSTLELGDSALYLCASSTQAGGQGEKLFFGSGTQLSVL.